Following are 21 T cell receptor beta chains from one sample sequenced in a study of cytomegalovirus exposure and HLA in healthy donors. The PCR ran on 60 Vbeta and 13 Jbeta primers. Sequencing used immunoSEQ multiplex PCR; TCRdb keeps in-frame clones, though not all of them. In the table there are around 300,000 clones, around nine tenths of which are singletons. Sequences were obtained from PBMCs. All receptors come from a woman aged 18-30 years in good health and CMV-seronegative.

The chain joins TRBV6-1 to TRBJ1-1, with 11 bases aligning to TRBD1. With V trimmed by 6 bases and J by 4 bases, 4 bases remained unmatched. Germline assignment: CDR1 MNHNS and CDR2 SASEGT. The CDR3 sequence is 14 residues long. CDR3 residues: CASSPGTGGTEAFF. CDR3 sequence (DNA): TGTGCCAGCAGCCCCGGGACAGGGGGCACTGAAGCTTTCTTT.

This CDR3 is CASSYSQTGNTIYF. The CDR3, as DNA: TGTGCCAGCAGTTACTCTCAGACAGGAAACACCATATATTTT. V is TRBV6-5 and J is TRBJ1-3; D is ambiguous. V shed 0 bases and J shed 4 bases, with 7 bases lying between them. Germline CDR1 is MNHEY and CDR2 is SVGAGI. This CDR3 contains 14 residues.

Concerning this clone itself: An end of the junction differs from the germline gene, which may be a read error. The V call is TRBV7-9, the J call TRBJ1-4; TRBD1 matches 7 bases. Looked up from germline, CDR1 is SEHNR and CDR2 is FQNEAQ (reference sequence). The CDR3 has 17 residues. This CDR3 is CSSSLAGGGPANEKLFF. CDR3 DNA: TGTTCCAGCAGCTTAGCTGGAGGGGGCCCAGCTAATGAAAAACTGTTTTTT.

In this sample, this clone turned up a few times. The chain carries TRBV18 and TRBJ2-3; D not resolved. The germline CDR1 and CDR2 sequences are KGHSH and LQKENI. There are 14 residues in the CDR3. Trimming took 2 bases from V and 4 from J, leaving 10 bases between them. CDR3 bases: TGTGCCAGCTCACCATACAGTCCTGCAGATACGCAGTATTTT. This sequence encodes CASSPYSPADTQYF.

The chain combines TRBV9 with TRBJ2-5, with D possibly being TRBD2 (5 bases). Germline CDR1 SGDLS, CDR2 YYNGEE. Trimming pared 4 bases from V and 4 bases from J, leaving 14 bases between. There are 14 residues in the CDR3. CDR3 residues: CASSTTGYGETQYF. The DNA for the CDR3 is TGTGCCAGCAGCACGACGGGGTATGGAGAGACCCAGTACTTC.

The V and J genes are TRBV11-3 and TRBJ2-1; 12 bases line up with TRBD2. The CDR3 is made up of 15 amino acids. V lost 5 bases to trimming and J lost 6 bases; unmatched junction nucleotides: 5. Germline V gene data show CDR1 as SGHNT and CDR2 as YENEEA. The CDR3, as DNA: TGTGCCAGCAGCATCGGACTAGCGGGGATCAATGAGCAGTTCTTC. Amino acids: CASSIGLAGINEQFF.

The chain carries TRBV7-8 and TRBJ2-7, with D hard to call. The J call may be wrong; the DNA end is better matched by TRBJ2-5. The CDR3 is 14 residues long. Germline CDR1 reads SGHVS; CDR2 reads FQNEAQ. The CDR3: CASSLVRGQETQYF. CDR3 nucleotides: TGTGCCAGCAGCTTAGTTCGTGGACAAGAGACCCAGTACTTC.

The chain joins TRBV11-2 to TRBJ2-1; D is possibly TRBD2 (5 bases). Germline V gene sequence: CDR1 SGHAT, CDR2 FQNNGV. V was cut by 2 bases and J by 8 bases, with 19 bases left in between. The CDR3 consists of 16 residues. CDR3 sequence (DNA): TGTGCCAGCAGCTTACGGACTTCTAAAGCGCTCGATGAGCAGTTCTTC. It encodes CASSLRTSKALDEQFF.

The rearrangement links TRBV28 to TRBJ2-5; D call uncertain. Trimming pared 3 bases from V and 5 bases from J, leaving 10 bases between. The CDR3 consists of 13 residues. Germline values: CDR1 MDHEN, CDR2 SYDVKM. Here the CDR3 reads CASSFLDRETQYF. In nucleotides, the CDR3 is TGTGCCAGCAGTTTTTTAGATCGGGAGACCCAGTACTTC.

J is TRBJ2-5 and V is TRBV5-1, with 8 bases fitting TRBD1. The end of the DNA aligns better with TRBJ2-7, so the J call may be wrong. CDR1 and CDR2 (germline): SGHRS, YFSETQ. The CDR3 has 14 amino acids. CDR3 amino acids: CASSLQGASYEQYF. The CDR3 DNA follows: TGCGCCAGCTCCTTGCAGGGGGCGTCCTACGAGCAGTACTTC.

V usage is TRBV5-1 and J usage is TRBJ2-3, with TRBD2 matching over 10 bases. This CDR3 region has 16 residues. The germline gives CDR1 SGHRS, CDR2 YFSETQ. V shed 0 bases, J shed 2 bases, and the junction held 3 bases outside the gene matches. The DNA of the CDR3 is TGCGCCAGCAGCTTGGCACTAGCGGGAAACACAGATACGCAGTATTTT. As protein: CASSLALAGNTDTQYF.

The V call is TRBV27, the J call TRBJ2-5; 7 bases are shared with TRBD1. The DNA end favors TRBJ2-7, so the J call may be wrong. Looked up from germline, CDR1 is MNHEY and CDR2 is SMNVEV (reference sequence). This CDR3 spans 13 amino acids. CDR3 region: CASSLGTAYEQYF. CDR3 coding DNA: TGTGCCAGCAGTTTAGGGACAGCTTACGAGCAGTACTTC.

The chain employs TRBV5-6 and TRBJ2-7, with TRBD2 matching over 9 bases. The CDR3 spans 15 residues. Per the germline V gene, CDR1 is SGHDT and CDR2 is YYEEEE. The J segment lost 4 bases and the V segment lost 4 bases, leaving 9 bases of the junction unmatched. CDR3 in amino acids: CASSTAGGGLYEQYF. In nucleotides, the CDR3 is TGTGCCAGCAGCACAGCGGGGGGAGGTCTGTACGAGCAGTACTTC. Complete variable domain (other parts from reference TRBV5-6 and TRBJ2-7): DAGVTQSPTHLIKTRGQQVTLRCSPKSGHDTVSWYQQALGQGPQFIFQYYEEEERQRGNFPDRFSGHQFPNYSSELNVNALLLGDSALYLCASSTAGGGLYEQYFGPGTRLTVT.

The CDR3 nucleotides are TGTGCCACCAGCAGAGCACTAGCGGGGGGGGTCCCCACAGATACGCAGTATTTT. It encodes CATSRALAGGVPTDTQYF. The chain joins TRBV15 to TRBJ2-3; 13 bases match TRBD2. Germline trimming cut 1 base from V and 2 bases from J; bases unmatched to any gene: 6. There are 18 residues in the CDR3. Looked up from germline, CDR1 is LNHNV and CDR2 is YYDKDF (reference sequence).

The chain joins TRBV18 to TRBJ1-3; D is perhaps TRBD1 (5 bases). CDR1 is KGHSH and CDR2 is LQKENI in the germline V gene. V was trimmed by 0 bases and J by 10 bases, leaving 13 bases between them. CDR3 size: 14 residues. The CDR3 DNA sequence: TGTGCCAGCTCACCACCGGGGCCGACGGAGACCATATATTTT. This translates into CASSPPGPTETIYF.

The chain joins TRBV9 to TRBJ2-2; a weak D match, TRBD2 (5 bases). The CDR3 is made up of 17 amino acids. V was shortened by 4 bases and J by 4 bases, with 20 bases between the two germline ends. Germline V gene data show CDR1 as SGDLS and CDR2 as YYNGEE. CDR3 sequence (DNA): TGTGCCAGCAGCCCTCCCACGGCCAGTCGGGGCACCGGGGAGCTGTTTTTT. Its translation is CASSPPTASRGTGELFF.

This chain links TRBV6-5 with TRBJ1-3; D is unclear. The CDR3 is 13 residues long. CDR1 is MNHEY, CDR2 SVGAGI, per germline. The V end lost 5 bases, the J end lost 1 base, and 6 bases lay between the germline ends. CDR3 loop: CASSEISGNTIYF. In DNA form, the CDR3 reads TGTGCCAGCAGTGAGATATCTGGAAACACCATATATTTT.

This clone was seen more than once but under ten times. This sample also contains other DNA sequences that code for the same CDR3. J is TRBJ1-1 and V is TRBV7-8, with D hard to call. V was trimmed by 1 base and J by 1 base, leaving 7 bases between them. The CDR3 spans 14 residues. Germline CDR1 is SGHVS and CDR2 is FQNEAQ. DNA for the CDR3: TGTGCCAGCAGCTTAGGCCGGGGGAACACTGAAGCTTTCTTT. Amino acids: CASSLGRGNTEAFF. Using reference TRBV7-8 and TRBJ1-1 for the parts outside the CDR3, the full variable domain is GAGVSQSPRYKVAKRGQDVALRCDPISGHVSLFWYQQALGQGPEFLTYFQNEAQLDKSGLPSDRFFAERPEGSVSTLKIQRTQQEDSAVYLCASSLGRGNTEAFFGQGTRLTVV.

V is TRBV6-1 and J is TRBJ1-2; tentative D call: TRBD1 (5 bases). Between the trimmed V and J ends, which lost 1 base and 4 bases, there was a span of 13 bases. The CDR3 totals 15 residues. Germline CDR1 reads MNHNS; CDR2 reads SASEGT. The CDR3 DNA reads TGTGCCAGCAGTGAAGGCGGGGCAAGCGGCTATGGCTACACCTTC. Translating it yields CASSEGGASGYGYTF.

V and J are TRBV19 and TRBJ2-2; tentative D call: TRBD1 (6 bases). The CDR3 extends over 17 amino acids. V was shortened by 3 bases and J by 0 bases, with 14 bases between the two germline ends. The germline gives CDR1 LNHDA, CDR2 SQIVND (reference sequence). This chain's CDR3 is CASSIRGSSTNTGELFF. The CDR3 bases are TGTGCCAGTAGTATTAGGGGGAGTTCGACGAACACCGGGGAGCTGTTTTTT.

V usage is TRBV5-1 and J usage is TRBJ1-2, with D maybe TRBD1 (5 bases). Germline V CDR1 and CDR2: SGHRS, YFSETQ. Trimming stripped 2 bases from V and 4 bases from J, with 12 bases between. The CDR3 runs 14 residues. CDR3 in amino acids: CASSFGRDGYGYTF. The CDR3 DNA reads TGCGCCAGCAGCTTCGGGCGGGACGGCTATGGCTACACCTTC.